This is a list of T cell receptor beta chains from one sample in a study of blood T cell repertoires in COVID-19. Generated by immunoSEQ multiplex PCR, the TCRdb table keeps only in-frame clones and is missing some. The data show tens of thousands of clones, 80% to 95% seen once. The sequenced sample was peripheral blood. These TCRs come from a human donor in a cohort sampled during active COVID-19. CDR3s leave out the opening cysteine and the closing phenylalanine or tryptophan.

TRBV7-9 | ASSLASGTGDTQY
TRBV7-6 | ASSLGRSGRYQETQY
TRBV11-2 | ASSRSGRSYNEQF
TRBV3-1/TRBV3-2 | ASSLGRLAGSYEQY
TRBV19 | ASSNGIGTEAF
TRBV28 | ARPGGGREGELTDTQY
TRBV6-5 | ASSYFRGSTEAF
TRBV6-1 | ASSEPGQGFYGYT
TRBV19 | ASTSGPSYNEQF
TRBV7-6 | ASSQGTASGNTIY
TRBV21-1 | ASSQRGGEAGNEQF
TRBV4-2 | ASSQDPVNYGYT
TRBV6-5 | ASSSGVYGYT
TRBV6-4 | ASTLTSGIRFGGYEQY
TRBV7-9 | ASAGQGDPSEQY
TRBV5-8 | ASRPGLAF
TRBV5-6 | ASSRGAIRRTGNTIY
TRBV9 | ASSFRLAGGLKTDTQY
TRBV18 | ASSGERNEQF
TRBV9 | ASTHPGDHYGYT
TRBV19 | ASSSTRRAGGYEQY
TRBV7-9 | ASSPSPGTGPGANVLT
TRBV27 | ASSSGEAKNIQY
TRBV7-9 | ASSLALLADYEQY
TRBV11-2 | ASSLSPRGSSGNTIY
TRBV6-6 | ASSQDRVRANYGYT
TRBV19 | ASSIRLGGTYNEQF
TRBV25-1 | ASSEWRVDEQF
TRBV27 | ASSLENSFTYEQY
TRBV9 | ASSGGGAPYNSPLH
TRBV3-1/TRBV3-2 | ASSLGGGANVLT
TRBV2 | ASSEAQGNYGYT
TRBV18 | ASSPGAENTGELF
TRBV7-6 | ASSSTSGGGSYNEQF
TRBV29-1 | SAQWGDNSPLH
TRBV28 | ASTPDGSWNSPLH
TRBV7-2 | ASSLAGRRNQPQH
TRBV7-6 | ASSLAPILKGTSGRAPDTQY
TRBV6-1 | ASSDGTGPYEQY
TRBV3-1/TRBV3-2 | ASSQAQGRVEQF
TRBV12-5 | ASGQGTVNADTQY
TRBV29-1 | SVGETGFDTQY
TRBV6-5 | ASSYPKTGSME
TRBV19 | ASSISRGTEAF
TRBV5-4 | ASSRTSGIGGELF
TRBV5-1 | ASSLASGTSGEQY
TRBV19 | ASSLGLAGGPSYNEQF
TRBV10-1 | ASSESTSGKNYNEQF
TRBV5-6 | ASSLPGTVNTEAF
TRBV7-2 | ASSVGVPGEQY
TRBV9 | ASSVSQGDSPLH
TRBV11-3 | ASSLGSPSSYNEQF
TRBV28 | ASRSGVEY
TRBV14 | ASSLAGAYNSPLH
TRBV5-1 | ASRQGQETQY
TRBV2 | ASSEQLANYGYT
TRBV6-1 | ASSDGQLWDTQY